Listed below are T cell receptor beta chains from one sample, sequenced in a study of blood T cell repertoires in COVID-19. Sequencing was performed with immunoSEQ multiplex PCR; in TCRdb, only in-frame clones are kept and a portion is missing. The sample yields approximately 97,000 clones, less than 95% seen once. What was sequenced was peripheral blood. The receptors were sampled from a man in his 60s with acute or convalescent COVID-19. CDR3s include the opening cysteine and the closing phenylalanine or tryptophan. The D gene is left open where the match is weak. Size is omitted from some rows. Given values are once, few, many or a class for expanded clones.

cdr3_nt: TGTGCCAGTAGTATAGCGTCTTGGACAGGGCTGGACTATGGCTACACCTTC; cdr3_aa: CASSIASWTGLDYGYTF; j_call: TRBJ1-2; d_call: TRBD1; clone_size: once; v_call: TRBV19
cdr3_nt: TGTGCCAGCTCATCGATCGGGGGGGAGAACACTGAAGCTTTCTTT; cdr3_aa: CASSSIGGENTEAFF; j_call: TRBJ1-1; d_call: .; clone_size: few; v_call: TRBV18
cdr3_nt: TGTGCCAGCAGTTTGGACAGGAACCATGGCTACACCTTC; cdr3_aa: CASSLDRNHGYTF; j_call: TRBJ1-2; d_call: TRBD1; clone_size: .; v_call: TRBV6-5
cdr3_nt: TGTGCCTGGGGATCCCAACCATCGGGACTCCTAAACTCTGGAAACACCATATATTTT; cdr3_aa: CAWGSQPSGLLNSGNTIYF; j_call: TRBJ1-3; d_call: .; clone_size: .; v_call: TRBV30
cdr3_nt: TGTGCCAGCAGCTTGGGACAGGGCGTATCTAATGAAAAACTGTTTTTT; cdr3_aa: CASSLGQGVSNEKLFF; j_call: TRBJ1-4; d_call: TRBD1; clone_size: .; v_call: TRBV5-6
cdr3_nt: TGCAGTGCTAGTGAGACAGGGGACCCACTTGAAGCTTTCTTT; cdr3_aa: CSASETGDPLEAFF; j_call: TRBJ1-1; d_call: TRBD1; clone_size: .; v_call: TRBV20-1
cdr3_nt: TGTGCCAGCAGTGAACAGACAGGGCGAAACACCGGGGAGCTGTTTTTT; cdr3_aa: CASSEQTGRNTGELFF; j_call: TRBJ2-2; d_call: TRBD1; clone_size: .; v_call: TRBV6-1
cdr3_nt: TGTGCCAGCTCTCAAGCGGCTAGCGGTCCCTACGAGCAGTACTTC; cdr3_aa: CASSQAASGPYEQYF; j_call: TRBJ2-7; d_call: TRBD2; clone_size: .; v_call: TRBV6-4
cdr3_nt: TGTGCCAGCAGTGGAAGACAGGCTCGCCCCGACTTC; cdr3_aa: CASSGRQARPDF; j_call: TRBJ1-2; d_call: .; clone_size: once; v_call: TRBV2
cdr3_nt: TGTGCCAGTAGTAAGGAGGGACTAAGTACTAACTATGGCTACACCTTC; cdr3_aa: CASSKEGLSTNYGYTF; j_call: TRBJ1-2; d_call: .; clone_size: .; v_call: TRBV19
cdr3_nt: TGTGCCAGCGGGAGAGACAGGGAACTATGGCAGCCCCAGCATTTT; cdr3_aa: CASGRDRELWQPQHF; j_call: TRBJ1-5; d_call: TRBD1; clone_size: .; v_call: TRBV28
cdr3_nt: TGTGCCAGCAGCTTGTTGAGGGGGCGCGAGAACACTGAAGCTTTCTTT; cdr3_aa: CASSLLRGRENTEAFF; j_call: TRBJ1-1; d_call: TRBD1; clone_size: .; v_call: TRBV5-6
cdr3_nt: TGTGCCAGCACCCCCGGTGGACAGGGAAACTATGGCTACACCTTC; cdr3_aa: CASTPGGQGNYGYTF; j_call: TRBJ1-2; d_call: TRBD1; clone_size: .; v_call: TRBV6-4
cdr3_nt: TGTGCCACCTCAACAGGGCCCAGGGTAAGGGGCTACACCTTC; cdr3_aa: CATSTGPRVRGYTF; j_call: TRBJ1-2; d_call: .; clone_size: .; v_call: TRBV6-5
cdr3_nt: TGTGCCAGCAGCTTGGACAGGGTGGCGGGGGCCAACGTCCTGACTTTC; cdr3_aa: CASSLDRVAGANVLTF; j_call: TRBJ2-6; d_call: TRBD1; clone_size: once; v_call: TRBV11-2
cdr3_nt: TGTGCCAGCAGCTTAGGATCGGGCTCTGGGGCCAACGTCCTGACTTTC; cdr3_aa: CASSLGSGSGANVLTF; j_call: TRBJ2-6; d_call: .; clone_size: .; v_call: TRBV11-3
cdr3_nt: TGTGCCATCAGAGGGGGAACCGGGGACAATGAGCAGTTCTTC; cdr3_aa: CAIRGGTGDNEQFF; j_call: TRBJ2-1; d_call: .; clone_size: .; v_call: TRBV10-3
cdr3_nt: TGTGCCAGTAGCAGACTATCCGATTTTTCCTATGGCTACACCTTC; cdr3_aa: CASSRLSDFSYGYTF; j_call: TRBJ1-2; d_call: .; clone_size: .; v_call: TRBV19
cdr3_nt: TGTGCCAGCAGCCCTAGCGGGGGTTCCTACAATGAGCAGTTCTTC; cdr3_aa: CASSPSGGSYNEQFF; j_call: TRBJ2-1; d_call: TRBD2; clone_size: .; v_call: TRBV9
cdr3_nt: TGTGCCAGCAGCAAGACAGGTTTGAACACTGAAGCTTTCTTT; cdr3_aa: CASSKTGLNTEAFF; j_call: TRBJ1-1; d_call: .; clone_size: .; v_call: TRBV6-5
cdr3_nt: TGTGCCAGCAGTTACTCGGGGGGGTGGAATTCACCCCTCCACTTT; cdr3_aa: CASSYSGGWNSPLHF; j_call: TRBJ1-6; d_call: .; clone_size: .; v_call: TRBV6-5
cdr3_nt: TGTGCCAGCTCACAGGGGGCAGGGGAGAATCAGCCCCAGCATTTT; cdr3_aa: CASSQGAGENQPQHF; j_call: TRBJ1-5; d_call: TRBD1; clone_size: few; v_call: TRBV18
cdr3_nt: TGTGCCATCAGGGACAGGGAAGAGACCCAGTACTTC; cdr3_aa: CAIRDREETQYF; j_call: TRBJ2-5; d_call: TRBD1; clone_size: .; v_call: TRBV10-3
cdr3_nt: TGTGCCAGTAGGACAGGAAACACTGAAGCTTTCTTT; cdr3_aa: CASRTGNTEAFF; j_call: TRBJ1-1; d_call: TRBD1; clone_size: .; v_call: TRBV27
cdr3_nt: TGTGCCAGCAGCCAAGGGGCGGGGGGGCCTTTTAATGAGCAGTTCTTC; cdr3_aa: CASSQGAGGPFNEQFF; j_call: TRBJ2-1; d_call: TRBD2; clone_size: .; v_call: TRBV3-1/TRBV3-2
cdr3_nt: TGCGCCAGCAGCTTGGAGAGGGAGCGGGGCTACACCTTC; cdr3_aa: CASSLERERGYTF; j_call: TRBJ1-2; d_call: .; clone_size: .; v_call: TRBV5-1